This TCR beta chain comes out of a study of cytomegalovirus exposure and HLA in healthy donors. With regard to this clone: The antigen remains undetermined.

PCR involved 60 Vbeta and 13 Jbeta primers. Using immunoSEQ multiplex PCR, the repertoire was profiled, and TCRdb retains in-frame clones only, with some absent. The sample records 120,000 or so clones, about 80% being singletons. In germline, CDR1 is SGDLS, CDR2 YYNGEE. The V and J ends lost 0 bases and 4 bases, in that order; junction bases with no gene match: 7. The CDR3 is 17 amino acids. Overall study findings and caveats: Indistinguishable V segments such as TRBV6-2 and TRBV6-3 were excluded. Presence/absence analyses treated sequencing depth as roughly uniform across donors. Serostatus for CMV was the only available immune exposure information.

Sequencing input: PBMCs. The sequence derives from a young man in good health and CMV-seronegative. The gene calls are TRBV9 and TRBJ2-2; TRBD2 agrees at 9 bases. CDR3 nucleotides: TGTGCCAGCAGCGTAGGTCTAGCGGGGACTAGCACCGGGGAGCTGTTTTTT. Protein sequence: CASSVGLAGTSTGELFF.